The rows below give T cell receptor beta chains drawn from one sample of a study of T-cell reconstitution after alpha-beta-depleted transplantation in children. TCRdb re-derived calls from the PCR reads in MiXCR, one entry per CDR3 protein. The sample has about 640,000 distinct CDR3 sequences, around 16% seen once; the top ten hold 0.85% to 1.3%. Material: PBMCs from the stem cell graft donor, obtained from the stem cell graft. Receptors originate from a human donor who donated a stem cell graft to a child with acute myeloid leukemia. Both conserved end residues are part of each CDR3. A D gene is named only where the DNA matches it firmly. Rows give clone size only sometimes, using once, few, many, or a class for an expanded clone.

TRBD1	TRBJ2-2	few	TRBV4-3	CASSQEGQGHTGELFF	TGCGCCAGCAGCCAAGAGGGACAGGGTCACACCGGGGAGCTGTTTTTT
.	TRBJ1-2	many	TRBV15	CATSRDKGDGYTF	TGTGCCACCAGCAGAGATAAAGGGGATGGCTACACCTTC
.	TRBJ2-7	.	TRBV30	CAWTDRRQGEQYF	TGTGCCTGGACCGACAGGCGCCAAGGGGAGCAGTACTTC
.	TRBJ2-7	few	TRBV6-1	CASSLTPGLQYEQYF	TGTGCCAGCAGCCTCACGCCCGGGTTACAATACGAGCAGTACTTC
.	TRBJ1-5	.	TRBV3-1	CASSSRGQGNQPQHF	TGTGCCAGCAGCTCCCGTGGGCAGGGGAATCAGCCCCAGCATTTT
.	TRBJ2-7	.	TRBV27	CASSFWGDSYEQYF	TGTGCCAGCAGTTTCTGGGGAGACAGCTACGAGCAGTACTTC
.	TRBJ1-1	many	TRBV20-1	CSASRGRPGNTEAFF	TGCAGTGCCAGTCGGGGACGACCAGGGAACACTGAAGCTTTCTTT
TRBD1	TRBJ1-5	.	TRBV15	CATSIGTGEGQPQHF	TGTGCCACCAGCATTGGGACAGGGGAAGGGCAGCCCCAGCATTTT
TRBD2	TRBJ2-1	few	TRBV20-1	CSARGLAGVSSYNEQFF	TGCAGTGCCCGGGGACTAGCGGGGGTAAGCTCCTACAATGAGCAGTTCTTC
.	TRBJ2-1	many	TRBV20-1	CSAHTGGAHEQFF	TGCAGTGCCCATACGGGGGGCGCCCATGAGCAGTTCTTC
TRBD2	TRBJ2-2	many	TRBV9	CASSPGLAGSTGELFF	TGTGCCAGCAGCCCCGGACTAGCGGGGAGCACCGGGGAGCTGTTTTTT
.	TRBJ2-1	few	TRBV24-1	CATSDPRGAVSNEQFF	TGTGCCACCAGTGATCCCCGAGGGGCCGTGTCCAATGAGCAGTTCTTC
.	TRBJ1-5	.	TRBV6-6	CASSPTPVQPQHF	TGTGCCAGCAGTCCCACCCCGGTGCAGCCCCAGCATTTT
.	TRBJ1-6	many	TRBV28	CASSWLDDSPLHF	TGTGCCAGCAGTTGGCTAGACGATTCACCCCTCCACTTT
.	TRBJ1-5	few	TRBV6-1	CASSGSGENQPQHF	TGTGCCAGCAGTGGTTCAGGAGAGAATCAGCCCCAGCATTTT
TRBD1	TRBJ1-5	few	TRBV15	CATSREGQLNQPQHF	TGTGCCACCAGCAGAGAGGGACAGCTTAATCAGCCCCAGCATTTT
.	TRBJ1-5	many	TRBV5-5	CASSHRDGPQHF	TGTGCCAGCAGCCACCGGGACGGACCCCAGCATTTT
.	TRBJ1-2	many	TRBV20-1	CSARGLPNYGYTF	TGCAGTGCTAGAGGACTGCCTAACTATGGCTACACCTTC
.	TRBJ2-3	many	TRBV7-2	CASSPGPTNTQYF	TGTGCCAGCTCACCGGGCCCTACCAATACGCAGTATTTT
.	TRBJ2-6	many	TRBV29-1	CSVEGASGANVLTF	TGCAGCGTTGAGGGGGCGAGTGGGGCCAACGTCCTGACTTTC
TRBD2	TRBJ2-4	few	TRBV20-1	CSARDLVTSGPGNIQYF	TGCAGTGCTAGAGATCTGGTAACTAGCGGGCCAGGGAACATTCAGTACTTC
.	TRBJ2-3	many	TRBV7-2	CASSGRRTDTQYF	TGTGCCAGCAGCGGAAGGAGGACAGATACGCAGTATTTT
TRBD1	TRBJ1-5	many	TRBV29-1	CSVIPGGVQPQHF	TGCAGCGTTATTCCAGGGGGCGTTCAGCCCCAGCATTTT
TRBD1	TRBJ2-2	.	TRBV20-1	CSAVPRQGGNTGELFF	TGCAGTGCCGTCCCCCGACAGGGGGGGAACACCGGGGAGCTGTTTTTT
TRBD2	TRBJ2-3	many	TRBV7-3	CASSSEAGGTTDTQYF	TGTGCCAGCAGCTCAGAAGCGGGGGGTACCACAGATACGCAGTATTTT
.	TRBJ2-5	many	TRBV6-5	CASSPGAVRTTQYF	TGTGCCAGCAGCCCCGGGGCCGTTAGAACGACCCAGTACTTC
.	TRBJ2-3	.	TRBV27	CASSLESWLPRQYF	TGTGCCAGCAGTTTAGAAAGCTGGCTACCCAGGCAGTATTTT
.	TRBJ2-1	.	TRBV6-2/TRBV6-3	CAINKAWSNEQFF	TGTGCCATCAACAAGGCCTGGAGCAATGAGCAGTTCTTC
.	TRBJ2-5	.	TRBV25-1	CASSEAGTGSETQYF	TGTGCCAGCAGTGAAGCTGGCACAGGGAGTGAGACCCAGTACTTC
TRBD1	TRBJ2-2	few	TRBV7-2	CASSGQGRTGELFF	TGTGCCAGCAGCGGACAGGGACGGACCGGGGAGCTGTTTTTT
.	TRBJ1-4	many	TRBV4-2	CASSQDQGTNEKLFF	TGTGCCAGCAGCCAAGATCAGGGGACTAATGAAAAACTGTTTTTT
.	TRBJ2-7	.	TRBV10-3	CAISESMGSYEQYF	TGTGCCATCAGTGAGTCGATGGGATCGTACGAGCAGTACTTC
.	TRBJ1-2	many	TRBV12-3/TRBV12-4	CASSTPGLYLYGYTF	TGTGCCAGCAGTACCCCGGGACTGTACCTCTATGGCTACACCTTC
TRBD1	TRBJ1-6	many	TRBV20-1	CSAWGQGVNSPLHF	TGCAGTGCTTGGGGACAGGGGGTAAATTCACCCCTCCACTTT
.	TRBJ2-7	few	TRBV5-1	CASSLSTGGVYEQYF	TGCGCCAGCAGCTTGTCCACCGGGGGAGTCTACGAGCAGTACTTC
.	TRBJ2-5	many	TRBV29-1	CSVEEGFATGQETQYF	TGCAGCGTTGAAGAAGGTTTTGCTACAGGGCAAGAGACCCAGTACTTC